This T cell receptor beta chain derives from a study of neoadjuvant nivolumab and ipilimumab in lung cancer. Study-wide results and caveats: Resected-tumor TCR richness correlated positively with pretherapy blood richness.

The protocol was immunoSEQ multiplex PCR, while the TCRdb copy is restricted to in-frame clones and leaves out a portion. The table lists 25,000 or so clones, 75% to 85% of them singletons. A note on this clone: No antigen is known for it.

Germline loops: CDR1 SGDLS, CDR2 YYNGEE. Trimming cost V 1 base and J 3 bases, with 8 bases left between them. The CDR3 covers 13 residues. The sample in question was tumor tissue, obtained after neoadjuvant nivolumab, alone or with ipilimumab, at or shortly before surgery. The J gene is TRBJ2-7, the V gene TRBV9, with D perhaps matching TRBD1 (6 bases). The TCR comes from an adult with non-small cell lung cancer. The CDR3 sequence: CASSVRDNYEQYF. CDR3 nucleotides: TGTGCCAGCAGCGTACGGGACAACTACGAGCAGTACTTC. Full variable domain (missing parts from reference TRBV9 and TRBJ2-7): DSGVTQTPKHLITATGQRVTLRCSPRSGDLSVYWYQQSLDQGLQFLIQYYNGEERAKGNILERFSAQQFPDLHSELNLSSLELGDSALYFCASSVRDNYEQYFGPGTRLTVT.